This TCR beta chain emerged from a study of blood T cell repertoires in COVID-19. Turning to the study itself: Spain, Italy and the United States supplied samples that represented acute and convalescent COVID-19. T cells, B-cell-depleted T cells, or PBMCs supplied cDNA or gDNA.

Under the authors' procedure: Cell counts per sample came from amplifying reference gene primers. TCRdb's copy holds only in-frame clones and misses some; the assay was immunoSEQ multiplex PCR. V and J calls and clone size are given by that table; D and trimming were obtained from the DNA. Here the sample spans 98,000 or so clones, around 86% being singletons. Looked up from germline, CDR1 is SGHDT and CDR2 is YYEEEE. The ends were cut back, 4 bases at V and 5 bases at J, with 16 bases in the middle. The CDR3 totals 14 residues. The sequenced sample consisted of peripheral blood. The rearrangement uses TRBV5-6 and TRBJ2-7; tentative D call: TRBD2 (7 bases). This clonotype was obtained from a middle-aged man with acute or convalescent COVID-19. The CDR3 loop is CASSHPGEGHEQYF. The CDR3 region has the DNA TGTGCCAGCAGCCATCCAGGGGAGGGCCACGAGCAGTACTTC.